The sequence of this T cell receptor (beta chain) was determined in a study of radiation and T cells in renal cell carcinoma. Findings of the study overall: Top tumor clonotypes rose in blood 2 weeks post-radiation, then contracted.

Measured with immunoSEQ multiplex PCR; TCRdb has only the in-frame clones, and not every one. This table has 95,000 to 150,000 clones, roughly four fifths appearing once. The CDR3 has 14 residues. Losses at the gene ends were 4 bases for V and 10 bases for J; bases not matched to a gene: 9. In germline, CDR1 is GTSNPN, CDR2 SVGIG (reference sequence). As for time point: baseline pretreatment blood. Treatment of the sample: 15 Gy SBRT to primary tumor, nephrectomy 4 weeks later. Concerning this clone itself: Its antigen is unknown.

The sequence came from a woman between 55 and 75 years old with renal cell carcinoma. The V gene is TRBV30, the J gene TRBJ2-1, with 11 bases identical to TRBD2. Sequenced material: blood, taken from a patient whose treatment included radiotherapy and nephrectomy. The CDR3 spells CAWTSSGRYGEQFF. CDR3 bases: TGTGCCTGGACGTCTAGCGGGAGGTATGGGGAGCAGTTCTTC.